Listed here are 23 T cell receptor beta chains from one sample, sequenced in a study of graft-versus-host responses after intestinal transplantation. The repertoire was sequenced with immunoSEQ multiplex PCR; TCRdb's copy has only in-frame clones and lacks some. The sample lists tens of thousands of clones, about 41% seen once, with over 1.1% in the top ten. Co-plating was performed using around 200,000 CFSE-labeled responder cells and around 200,000 irradiated, violet-dye-labeled stimulator cells. The source was alloreactive CD8+ T cells from a mixed lymphocyte reaction culture, collected before transplantation. Subset specified: CFSE-low proliferating T cells sorted from roughly six-day pre-transplant mixed lymphocyte reaction (GvH or HvG direction). The receptors originated from a human patient who was an organ donor for intestinal transplantation.

The J gene is TRBJ1-4, the V gene TRBV29-1; TRBD1 agrees at 7 bases. The germline V gene encodes CDR1 SQVTM and CDR2 ANQGSEA. The CDR3 covers 14 residues. Trimming removed 7 bases from V and 8 bases from J; junction bases left unmatched: 13. The CDR3 coding sequence is TGCAGCGCAAGGGACAGCTTAACGGGGGAAAAACTGTTTTTT. Protein product: CSARDSLTGEKLFF.

By sample fraction, this clone is medium-sized. This chain connects TRBV28 to TRBJ1-5; D remains unclear. CDR1 and CDR2 (germline): MDHEN, SYDVKM. Trimming pared 2 bases from V and 4 bases from J, leaving 6 bases between. The CDR3 consists of 13 residues. The CDR3 region is CASSLDPNQPQHF. The CDR3 DNA follows: TGTGCCAGCAGTTTAGACCCGAATCAGCCCCAGCATTTT. Full variable domain (remainder filled in from reference TRBV28 and TRBJ1-5): DVKVTQSSRYLVKRTGEKVFLECVQDMDHENMFWYRQDPGLGLRLIYFSYDVKMKEKGDIPEGYSVSREKKERFSLILESASTNQTSMYLCASSLDPNQPQHFGDGTRLSIL.

V is TRBV20-1 and J is TRBJ2-1, with unresolved D. Germline CDR1 DFQATT, CDR2 SNEGSKA (reference sequence). V lost 3 bases and J 9 bases, leaving 9 bases between the germline ends. The CDR3 extends over 11 amino acids. The CDR3 DNA reads TGCAGTGCTAGGACCTGGGGTGAGCAGTTCTTC. This encodes CSARTWGEQFF.

This rearrangement joins TRBV7-9 to TRBJ1-2, with 10 bases fitting TRBD1. The length of the CDR3 is 15 residues. V was clipped by 5 bases and J by 3 bases; unmatched bases: 6. Germline V gives CDR1 SEHNR, CDR2 FQNEAQ (reference sequence). The CDR3 DNA follows: TGTGCCAGCAGCCTCGGGACAGGGGAATACTATGGCTACACCTTC. The encoded protein is CASSLGTGEYYGYTF.

The gene calls are TRBV5-5 and TRBJ2-1; D is unresolved. CDR3 length: 14 residues. The V gene lost 0 bases and the J gene lost 9 bases, with 13 bases spanning the gap. Germline V CDR1 and CDR2: SGHKS, YYEKEE (reference sequence). The CDR3 is CASSLESWWSEQFF. In DNA form, the CDR3 reads TGTGCCAGCAGCTTGGAATCGTGGTGGAGTGAGCAGTTCTTC.

This clone is medium-sized by share. This chain connects TRBV7-8 to TRBJ2-3; D unresolved. The germline CDR1 and CDR2 sequences are SGHVS and FQNEAQ. Trimming pared 2 bases from V and 0 bases from J, leaving 3 bases between. This CDR3 region has 13 residues. CDR3: CASSLSSTDTQYF. CDR3 DNA sequence: TGTGCCAGCAGCTTATCCAGCACAGATACGCAGTATTTT.

Judged by abundance, this clone is medium-sized. The same CDR3 is also encoded by other DNA sequences in this sample. This rearrangement joins TRBV6-5 to TRBJ2-3; 8 nucleotides align to TRBD2. CDR1 is MNHEY and CDR2 is SVGAGI in the germline V gene. With 2 bases clipped from V and 3 bases from J, the junction kept 1 base outside the gene matches. The CDR3 consists of 14 residues. The CDR3 region has the DNA TGTGCCAGCAGTTACGGCGGGGGGACAGATACGCAGTATTTT. Amino acids: CASSYGGGTDTQYF.

This clone appeared a single time. The chain links TRBV21-1 to TRBJ2-5; whether TRBD1, the table's D call, matches the DNA was not checked. TRBV21-1 is described as a pseudogene. The CDR3 is made up of 16 amino acids. CDR3 DNA: TGTGCCAGCAGCAGCCTGGGGACAGAACTCCAAGAGACCCAGTACTTC. Its protein is CASSSLGTELQETQYF.

The chain joins TRBV7-9 to TRBJ1-2, with 7 bases aligning to TRBD1. Trimming at V came to 10 bases and at J to 1 base, leaving 3 bases not matched to a gene. The germline CDR1 and CDR2 sequences are SEHNR and FQNEAQ (reference sequence). The CDR3 totals 12 residues. The CDR3 region has the DNA TGTGCCATCGGGACAGTTAACTATGGCTACACCTTC. Translation gives CAIGTVNYGYTF.

V usage is TRBV5-6 and J usage is TRBJ2-7; 9 bases align to TRBD2. The CDR3 is 19 residues long. V was clipped by 2 bases and J by 2 bases; unmatched bases: 17. In germline, CDR1 is SGHDT, CDR2 YYEEEE. The CDR3 DNA is TGTGCCAGCAGCTTATCCCTCGTTGTTAGCGGGAGTTCGGCCTACGAGCAGTACTTC. It codes for CASSLSLVVSGSSAYEQYF.

This sequence joins TRBV5-4 and TRBJ2-7; 9 bases map to TRBD2. CDR1 and CDR2 from the germline V gene are SGHNT and YYREEE (reference sequence). Trimming cost V 4 bases and J 5 bases; bases outside gene matches: 7. The CDR3 has 14 amino acids. CDR3 protein: CASSDGLARHEQYF. The CDR3 nucleotides read TGTGCCAGCAGCGACGGACTAGCGCGACACGAGCAGTACTTC.

V usage is TRBV6-6 and J usage is TRBJ1-2, with unresolved D. V lost 2 bases, J lost 1 base, and 8 bases lay in between. This CDR3 has 14 amino acids. Germline CDR1 and CDR2: MNHNY and SVGAGI (reference sequence). The CDR3 DNA reads TGTGCCAGCAGTTACGTGGAGGGTAACTATGGCTACACCTTC. It codes for CASSYVEGNYGYTF.

The chain has TRBV27 and TRBJ1-1; possible D gene TRBD1, 6 bases. The ends were cut back, 6 bases at V and 6 bases at J, with 14 bases in the middle. The CDR3 has 13 residues. Germline values: CDR1 MNHEY, CDR2 SMNVEV (reference sequence). The CDR3 reads CASRPGHSPEAFF. CDR3 DNA: TGTGCCAGCAGGCCGGGACACTCACCTGAAGCTTTCTTT.

This clone has only a few counts. Germline and junction disagree at one end, which may indicate a read error. In the same sample, other DNA sequences code for this CDR3. This chain links TRBV4-1 with TRBJ2-5, with 7 bases matching TRBD2. This CDR3 has 12 amino acids. CDR1 MGHRA and CDR2 YSYEKL come from the germline V gene. CDR3 region: CASSPTGGTQYF. The CDR3 coding sequence is TGTGCCAGCAGCCCGACGGGGGGGACCCAGTACTTC.

The rearrangement joins TRBV19 to TRBJ2-3, with 11 bases that match TRBD2. The CDR3 covers 16 residues. Germline CDR1 is LNHDA and CDR2 is SQIVND (reference sequence). V shed 3 bases, J shed 5 bases, and the junction held 7 bases outside the gene matches. As DNA, the CDR3 is TGTGCCAGTAGTATTGCACTAGCGGGAGCGATAGATACGCAGTATTTT. Translating gives CASSIALAGAIDTQYF.

The genes are TRBV27 and TRBJ2-3, with D hard to call. The CDR3 is 16 amino acids. V gave up 1 base and J gave up 0 bases, with 11 bases separating them. Germline V CDR1 and CDR2: MNHEY, SMNVEV (reference sequence). The CDR3 loop reads CASSLLGGASTDTQYF. The CDR3 DNA reads as TGTGCCAGCAGTTTATTGGGCGGAGCCAGCACAGATACGCAGTATTTT.

The chain combines TRBV5-1 with TRBJ2-1; D is undetermined. V dropped 1 base and J dropped 8 bases, with 4 bases sitting between them. CDR3 size: 11 residues. Germline values: CDR1 SGHRS, CDR2 YFSETQ. The CDR3 region has the DNA TGCGCCAGCAGCTTGAGGGATGAGCAGTTCTTC. This codes for CASSLRDEQFF.

This clone was observed a handful of times. The rearrangement links TRBV7-8 to TRBJ1-2; 9 positions agree with TRBD1. The CDR3 length is 13 residues. Looked up from germline, CDR1 is SGHVS and CDR2 is FQNEAQ. J gave up 6 bases and V 6 bases, and 5 bases lay outside the gene matches. The CDR3 coding sequence is TGTGCCAGCAGTATACAGGGGGCCGATGGCTACACCTTC. Encoded protein: CASSIQGADGYTF.

This clone was counted between two and nine times. This chain connects TRBV9 to TRBJ1-2; TRBD1 matches 9 bases. Germline CDR1 and CDR2: SGDLS and YYNGEE. This CDR3 spans 13 amino acids. Germline trimming cut 2 bases from V and 8 bases from J; bases unmatched to any gene: 4. The chain's CDR3 is CASSVSQGAGYTF. In DNA, the CDR3 is TGTGCCAGCAGCGTGTCACAGGGGGCGGGCTACACCTTC.

The V gene is TRBV11-2, the J gene TRBJ2-3; 10 bases match TRBD2. V gave up 3 bases and J gave up 4 bases; unmatched junction bases: 10. From germline, CDR1 is SGHAT and CDR2 FQNNGV. This CDR3 contains 17 residues. The CDR3 nucleotides are TGTGCCAGCAGCTTCACTCTACTAGCGGGATTGGCAGATACGCAGTATTTT. Residues: CASSFTLLAGLADTQYF.

This clone was seen a handful of times. The chain joins TRBV6-6 to TRBJ1-2; D gene uncertain. The CDR3 sequence is 13 residues long. Trimming removed 6 bases at V and 1 base at J, with 9 bases between. Germline V gives CDR1 MNHNY, CDR2 SVGAGI (reference sequence). CDR3: CASSPALNYGYTF. The CDR3 DNA sequence: TGTGCCAGCAGCCCAGCGCTTAACTATGGCTACACCTTC.

This chain joins TRBV7-9 and TRBJ2-1; 10 bases are a match to TRBD2. The length of the CDR3 is 15 residues. Trimming at V came to 4 bases and at J to 3 bases, leaving 3 bases not matched to a gene. Germline V gene lookup returns CDR1 SEHNR and CDR2 FQNEAQ (reference sequence). CDR3 loop: CASSSGLAVYNEQFF. The CDR3 DNA follows: TGTGCCAGCAGCTCTGGACTAGCGGTCTACAATGAGCAGTTCTTC.

The V gene is TRBV7-6, the J gene TRBJ2-7, with 7 bases lining up with TRBD1. The J segment lost 5 bases and the V segment lost 5 bases, leaving 12 bases of the junction unmatched. This CDR3 comprises 15 residues. Germline CDR1 is SGHVS and CDR2 is FNYEAQ. The CDR3 coding sequence is TGTGCCAGCAGCCTGGGGACAGAGAGGGTCGACGAGCAGTACTTC. It specifies CASSLGTERVDEQYF.